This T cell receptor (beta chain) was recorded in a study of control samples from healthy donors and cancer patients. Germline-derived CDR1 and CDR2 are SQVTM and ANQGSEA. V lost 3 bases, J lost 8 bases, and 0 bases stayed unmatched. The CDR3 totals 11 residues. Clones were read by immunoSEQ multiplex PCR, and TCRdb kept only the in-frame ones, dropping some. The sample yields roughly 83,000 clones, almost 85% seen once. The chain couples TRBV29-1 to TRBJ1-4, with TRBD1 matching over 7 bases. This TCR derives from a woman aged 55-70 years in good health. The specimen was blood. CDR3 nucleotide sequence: TGCAGCGTTGAGGACAGGGAAAAACTGTTTTTT. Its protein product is CSVEDREKLFF. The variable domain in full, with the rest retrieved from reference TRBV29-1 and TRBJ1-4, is SAVISQKPSRDICQRGTSLTIQCQVDSQVTMMFWYRQQPGQSLTLIATANQGSEATYESGFVIDKFPISRPNLTFSTLTVSNMSPEDSSIYLCSVEDREKLFFGSGTQLSVL.